The next 21 T cell receptor beta chains were all read from a single sample in a study of blood T cells in healthy people across ages. The authors ran a second PCR of roughly 7 to 11 cycles using a sample-barcoded 5' primer and a J-beta primer mix. MiXCR, applied by TCRdb to the 5' RACE reads, yields one record per CDR3 protein. The repertoire holds about 1.8 million distinct CDR3 sequences, around 48% seen once, with roughly 2.1% in the top ten. Sequencing was performed on blood. These receptors all stem from a middle-aged woman in good health.

This clonotype was picked up a small number of times. CDR3 protein: CSVDGQGITNEQYF. In nucleotides, the CDR3 is TGCAGCGTCGACGGACAGGGGATCACAAACGAGCAGTACTTC. The chain links TRBV29-1 to TRBJ2-7; 9 bases agree with TRBD1. CDR3 length: 14 residues. CDR1 and CDR2 from the germline V gene are SQVTM and ANQGSEA. Germline trimming cut 6 bases from V and 5 bases from J; bases unmatched to any gene: 11.

V usage is TRBV20-1 and J usage is TRBJ2-1; 8 nucleotides align to TRBD2. Trimming removed 5 bases from V and 3 bases from J; junction bases left unmatched: 9. Per germline, CDR1 DFQATT and CDR2 SNEGSKA (reference sequence). The CDR3 extends over 15 amino acids. The CDR3 coding sequence is TGCAGTGCTTCCCTTCGGGGGGGCGACTACAATGAGCAGTTCTTC. This codes for CSASLRGGDYNEQFF.

The V and J genes are TRBV5-1 and TRBJ2-1; D gene ambiguous. The germline V and J ends were trimmed by 4 bases and 9 bases, with 11 bases remaining between them. The germline gives CDR1 SGHRS, CDR2 YFSETQ. CDR3 length equals 12 residues. The CDR3 is CASSPIYGEQFF. CDR3 nucleotide sequence: TGCGCCAGCAGCCCGATCTACGGTGAGCAGTTCTTC.

This clonotype has a handful of counts. V is TRBV6-5 and J is TRBJ2-3; 9 nucleotides match TRBD2. The junction had 12 bases not matched to a gene; V was cut back by 5 bases and J by 9 bases. The CDR3 runs to 15 residues. Germline loops: CDR1 MNHEY, CDR2 SVGAGI. In DNA form, the CDR3 reads TGTGCCAGCAGTCGGCGGGGGGGCCGTTCCTTAACGCAGTATTTT. Translation: CASSRRGGRSLTQYF.

The chain uses TRBV11-2 and TRBJ2-3; TRBD2 aligns across 8 bases. The CDR3 extends over 16 amino acids. V lost 5 bases and J lost 2; bases outside the gene matches: 9. Germline V gives CDR1 SGHAT, CDR2 FQNNGV. CDR3 coding DNA: TGTGCCAGCAGCACCCTGGGCGGGGGGTCCACAGATACGCAGTATTTT. This sequence encodes CASSTLGGGSTDTQYF.

V gene TRBV14 combines with J gene TRBJ2-1, with D perhaps TRBD1 (6 bases). The CDR3 runs to 15 residues. The ends were cut back, 5 bases at V and 0 bases at J, with 11 bases in the middle. Germline assignment: CDR1 SGHDN and CDR2 FVKESK. The CDR3 DNA sequence: TGTGCCAGCAGCAACAGGGATAGCTCCTACAATGAGCAGTTCTTC. Protein product: CASSNRDSSYNEQFF.

This sequence joins TRBV6-1 and TRBJ1-1; 7 positions agree with TRBD1. Per germline, CDR1 MNHNS and CDR2 SASEGT. Trimming at V came to 8 bases and at J to 5 bases, leaving 8 bases not matched to a gene. The CDR3 covers 13 residues. CDR3 amino acids: CASDETGFTEAFF. The CDR3 DNA follows: TGTGCCAGCGACGAGACAGGGTTTACTGAAGCTTTCTTT.

There are a few counts of this clonotype. The genes are TRBV15 and TRBJ2-7; TRBD1 is a possible D gene (5 bases). The V end was cut by 0 bases, the J end by 5 bases, with 14 bases between. Germline lookup yields CDR1 LNHNV and CDR2 YYDKDF (reference sequence). The CDR3 sequence is 15 residues long. In nucleotides, the CDR3 is TGTGCCACCAGCAGAGAGAGGACAATAGGCGACGAGCAGTACTTC. Protein: CATSRERTIGDEQYF.

The chain is built from TRBV29-1 and TRBJ1-2, with D possibly matching TRBD1 (5 bases). The CDR3 has 15 residues. V lost 2 bases, J lost 3 bases, and 16 bases lay in between. Germline V gene data show CDR1 as SQVTM and CDR2 as ANQGSEA. The CDR3 sequence: CSVETQGGADYGYTF. The CDR3 DNA reads TGCAGCGTTGAAACCCAAGGAGGGGCGGACTATGGCTACACCTTC.

This chain joins TRBV7-9 and TRBJ2-5; TRBD1 aligns across 9 bases. From germline, CDR1 is SEHNR and CDR2 FQNEAQ (reference sequence). The CDR3 has 17 amino acids. With 4 bases clipped from V and 5 bases from J, the junction kept 14 bases outside the gene matches. The CDR3 coding sequence is TGTGCCAGCAGCTCCCCCCGGGACAGGGAAAGCAGGGAGACCCAGTACTTC. It translates to CASSSPRDRESRETQYF. Full variable domain (missing parts from reference TRBV7-9 and TRBJ2-5): DTGVSQNPRHKITKRGQNVTFRCDPISEHNRLYWYRQTLGQGPEFLTYFQNEAQLEKSRLLSDRFSAERPKGSFSTLEIQRTEQGDSAMYLCASSSPRDRESRETQYFGPGTRLLVL.

The rearrangement links TRBV6-4 to TRBJ1-1; D is ambiguous. Per the germline V gene, CDR1 is MRHNA and CDR2 is SNTAGT. With 9 bases removed from V and 6 bases from J, the gap between germline ends came to 14 bases. This CDR3 has 12 residues. The CDR3 is CASHGGIPEAFF. CDR3 nucleotide sequence: TGTGCCAGTCACGGTGGGATACCTGAAGCTTTCTTT.

The V and J genes are TRBV20-1 and TRBJ1-2, with 7 bases that match TRBD1. The junction had 11 bases not matched to a gene; V was cut back by 5 bases and J by 2 bases. This CDR3 comprises 15 residues. Germline V gene sequence: CDR1 DFQATT, CDR2 SNEGSKA (reference sequence). The CDR3 DNA reads as TGCAGTGCTCAACCCGGGTTGGACAGGAACTATGGCTACACCTTC. Its translation: CSAQPGLDRNYGYTF.

The rearrangement links TRBV25-1 to TRBJ2-1; 10 bases are a match to TRBD2. Germline V lookup: CDR1 MGHDK, CDR2 SYGVNS. There are 14 residues in the CDR3. V was clipped by 7 bases and J by 5 bases; unmatched bases: 5. CDR3 loop: CASTLAGENNEQFF. Written as DNA, the CDR3 is TGTGCCAGCACCCTAGCGGGGGAGAACAATGAGCAGTTCTTC.

The rearrangement links TRBV12-3 or TRBV12-4 to TRBJ2-1, with TRBD2 matching 8 bases. This CDR3 is built from 19 residues. The junction had 14 bases not matched to a gene; V was cut back by 0 bases and J by 4 bases. The DNA of the CDR3 is TGTGCCAGCAGTTTAGCTGCCGGGCGGGGGGCCCAACTGTACAATGAGCAGTTCTTC. Encoded protein: CASSLAAGRGAQLYNEQFF.

The chain's CDR3 is CASSTQGGGDTEAFF. In nucleotides, the CDR3 is TGTGCCAGCTCGACGCAGGGCGGGGGGGACACTGAAGCTTTCTTT. The chain combines TRBV18 with TRBJ1-1; TRBD1 is a possible D gene (5 bases). The CDR3 is 15 residues long. Germline V gene lookup returns CDR1 KGHSH and CDR2 LQKENI. The V end was cut by 6 bases, the J end by 3 bases, with 17 bases between.

This clonotype was seen just once. The junction does not match germline at one end; this may be a read error. The V call is TRBV12-3 or TRBV12-4, the J call TRBJ2-7; a possible D gene is TRBD1 (6 bases). The tail of the sequence fits TRBJ2-5 better, so the J call may be wrong. The CDR3 sequence is 15 residues long. This chain's CDR3 is CVSSLRQGKAETQYF. CDR3 DNA: TGTGTCAGCAGTTTAAGGCAGGGGAAGGCGGAGACCCAGTACTTC.

This clonotype showed up just a few times. The chain links TRBV29-1 to TRBJ1-2; possible D gene TRBD1, 6 bases. There are 14 residues in the CDR3. V shed 6 bases and J shed 3 bases, with 17 bases lying between them. Germline CDR1 is SQVTM and CDR2 is ANQGSEA. In DNA form, the CDR3 reads TGCAGCGTACCCCGGGGGGCCCAATACTATGGCTACACCTTC. Protein: CSVPRGAQYYGYTF.

This chain connects TRBV9 to TRBJ2-7; TRBD1 agrees at 7 bases. Germline-derived CDR1 and CDR2 are SGDLS and YYNGEE. V was clipped by 2 bases and J by 2 bases; unmatched bases: 4. CDR3 size: 14 residues. CDR3 region: CASSVGDSAYEQYF. The CDR3 region has the DNA TGTGCCAGCAGCGTGGGGGACAGCGCCTACGAGCAGTACTTC.

For the CDR3, the DNA is TGTGCCACCCAACCCGACCGGGCCCTGAAAAACATTCAGTACTTC. As protein: CATQPDRALKNIQYF. This rearrangement joins TRBV2 to TRBJ2-4; D ambiguous. From germline, CDR1 is SNHLY and CDR2 FYNNEI. Deletions cut 10 bases from V and 4 bases from J, with 20 bases between. The CDR3 spans 15 residues.

In its sample, this clonotype was seen a few times. This chain links TRBV7-2 with TRBJ2-7; 7 bases line up with TRBD2. The J call is uncertain, as TRBJ2-5 better fits the DNA end. The CDR3 has 15 residues. CDR1 is SGHTA, CDR2 FQGNSA, per germline. CDR3 sequence: CASSKPGMTGGTQYF. CDR3 DNA: TGTGCCAGCAGTAAACCAGGGATGACGGGGGGGACCCAGTACTTC.

In its sample, this clonotype was seen many times. The CDR3 protein is CASSYQGDRVSDNEQFF. As DNA, the CDR3 is TGTGCCAGCAGTTACCAAGGAGACAGGGTTTCGGACAATGAGCAGTTCTTC. V is TRBV6-2 or TRBV6-3 and J is TRBJ2-1; 7 bases align to TRBD1. V lost 2 bases to trimming and J lost 5 bases; unmatched junction nucleotides: 12. Germline CDR1 is MNHEY and CDR2 is SVGEGT. The CDR3 has 17 residues.